The present T cell receptor (beta chain) was sequenced within a study of Ad26.COV2.S vaccination and SARS-CoV-2 variants. Study context: Into the muscle, Ad26.COV2.S was dosed once or twice, 56 days apart. Study conclusions and caveats: It was reported that spike-specific CD8+ and CD4+ T cell responses were substantially broad after vaccination.

The data were produced by immunoSEQ multiplex PCR, yet TCRdb's version contains in-frame clones alone and is incomplete. The sample has some 500,000 clones, 89% seen once. The germline gives CDR1 SGHTA, CDR2 FQGNSA. The ends were cut back, 5 bases at V and 4 bases at J, with 6 bases in the middle. The CDR3 is 12 residues long. Comment on this clone: The target antigen is unknown.

Described treatment: roughly 20 received Ad26.COV2.S at low or high dose, single or two shots; several received placebo; per-sample allocation not given. The samples date from day 63 after the first vaccine or placebo injection. This receptor was identified in a person between 18 and 65 years old who received the Ad26.COV2.S COVID-19 vaccine or a placebo. The chain links TRBV7-2 to TRBJ2-1; unclear D gene. The sample consisted of peripheral blood, taken in a trial of Ad26.COV2.S vaccine versus placebo. The CDR3 coding sequence is TGTGCCAGCAGCGATAGGTACAATGAGCAGTTCTTC. Its translation: CASSDRYNEQFF.